This T cell receptor beta chain was captured in a study of blood T cell repertoires in COVID-19. Study background: Sites in the United States, Italy and Spain provided acute and convalescent COVID-19 samples. Sources were T cells, B-cell-depleted T cells, or PBMCs; the material itself was cDNA or gDNA.

The V gene lost 2 bases and the J gene lost 6 bases, with 10 bases spanning the gap. From germline, CDR1 is KGHSH and CDR2 LQKENI. The CDR3 loop spans 13 amino acids. Some clones are missing from TCRdb's copy, which holds only in-frame ones; the method was immunoSEQ multiplex PCR. Found here are over 60,000 clones, over 65% of them singletons; the top ten hold less than 25%. The rearrangement joins TRBV18 to TRBJ1-2; D is perhaps TRBD1 (5 bases). Source material: peripheral blood. This receptor was taken from a man aged 80 or over with active or convalescent COVID-19. This chain's CDR3 is CASSPLTEDGYTF. Written as DNA, the CDR3 is TGTGCCAGCTCACCATTGACAGAGGATGGCTACACCTTC.